Here is one T cell receptor (beta chain) with its context. Its antigen is as yet unknown. The data stem from a study of blood T cells in healthy people across ages. Study as a whole: For every two T cells, template switching captured about one barcoded beta molecule. Whole-study findings and limits: Measured against age, TCR beta diversity per million T cells decreased in a roughly linear manner.

The CDR3 covers 14 residues. Between the trimmed V and J ends, which lost 4 bases and 5 bases, there was a span of 12 bases. A J-beta primer mix and a sample-barcoded 5' primer were used in a second PCR of roughly 6 to 11 cycles. Using its own MiXCR run on the 5' RACE reads, TCRdb lists one record per CDR3 protein. The sample holds 1.5 million to 2 million distinct CDR3 sequences, over 25% seen once. The source is a woman aged 25 to 45 in good health. Sequenced input: blood. The gene calls are TRBV12-3 or TRBV12-4 and TRBJ1-5, with D possibly matching TRBD1 (5 bases). The CDR3 here is CASSSQGLDQPQHF. The CDR3 bases are TGTGCCAGCAGTTCGCAGGGCCTAGATCAGCCCCAGCATTTT.